This T cell receptor beta chain originates from a study of blood T cell repertoires in COVID-19. Profiled with immunoSEQ multiplex PCR; TCRdb holds only in-frame clones, not every one. This table has about 150,000 clones, around 86% appearing once. What was sequenced was peripheral blood. This receptor was taken from a man between 65 and 85 years old with acute or convalescent COVID-19.

The CDR3 is CATSDAGTSGAITDTQYF. The CDR3 DNA sequence: TGTGCCACCAGTGACGCCGGGACTAGCGGGGCGATCACAGATACGCAGTATTTT. The chain has TRBV24-1 and TRBJ2-3; TRBD2 aligns across 13 bases. CDR1 is KGHDR and CDR2 is SFDVKD in the germline V gene. V lost 4 bases and J lost 2; bases outside the gene matches: 8. This CDR3 is built from 18 residues.